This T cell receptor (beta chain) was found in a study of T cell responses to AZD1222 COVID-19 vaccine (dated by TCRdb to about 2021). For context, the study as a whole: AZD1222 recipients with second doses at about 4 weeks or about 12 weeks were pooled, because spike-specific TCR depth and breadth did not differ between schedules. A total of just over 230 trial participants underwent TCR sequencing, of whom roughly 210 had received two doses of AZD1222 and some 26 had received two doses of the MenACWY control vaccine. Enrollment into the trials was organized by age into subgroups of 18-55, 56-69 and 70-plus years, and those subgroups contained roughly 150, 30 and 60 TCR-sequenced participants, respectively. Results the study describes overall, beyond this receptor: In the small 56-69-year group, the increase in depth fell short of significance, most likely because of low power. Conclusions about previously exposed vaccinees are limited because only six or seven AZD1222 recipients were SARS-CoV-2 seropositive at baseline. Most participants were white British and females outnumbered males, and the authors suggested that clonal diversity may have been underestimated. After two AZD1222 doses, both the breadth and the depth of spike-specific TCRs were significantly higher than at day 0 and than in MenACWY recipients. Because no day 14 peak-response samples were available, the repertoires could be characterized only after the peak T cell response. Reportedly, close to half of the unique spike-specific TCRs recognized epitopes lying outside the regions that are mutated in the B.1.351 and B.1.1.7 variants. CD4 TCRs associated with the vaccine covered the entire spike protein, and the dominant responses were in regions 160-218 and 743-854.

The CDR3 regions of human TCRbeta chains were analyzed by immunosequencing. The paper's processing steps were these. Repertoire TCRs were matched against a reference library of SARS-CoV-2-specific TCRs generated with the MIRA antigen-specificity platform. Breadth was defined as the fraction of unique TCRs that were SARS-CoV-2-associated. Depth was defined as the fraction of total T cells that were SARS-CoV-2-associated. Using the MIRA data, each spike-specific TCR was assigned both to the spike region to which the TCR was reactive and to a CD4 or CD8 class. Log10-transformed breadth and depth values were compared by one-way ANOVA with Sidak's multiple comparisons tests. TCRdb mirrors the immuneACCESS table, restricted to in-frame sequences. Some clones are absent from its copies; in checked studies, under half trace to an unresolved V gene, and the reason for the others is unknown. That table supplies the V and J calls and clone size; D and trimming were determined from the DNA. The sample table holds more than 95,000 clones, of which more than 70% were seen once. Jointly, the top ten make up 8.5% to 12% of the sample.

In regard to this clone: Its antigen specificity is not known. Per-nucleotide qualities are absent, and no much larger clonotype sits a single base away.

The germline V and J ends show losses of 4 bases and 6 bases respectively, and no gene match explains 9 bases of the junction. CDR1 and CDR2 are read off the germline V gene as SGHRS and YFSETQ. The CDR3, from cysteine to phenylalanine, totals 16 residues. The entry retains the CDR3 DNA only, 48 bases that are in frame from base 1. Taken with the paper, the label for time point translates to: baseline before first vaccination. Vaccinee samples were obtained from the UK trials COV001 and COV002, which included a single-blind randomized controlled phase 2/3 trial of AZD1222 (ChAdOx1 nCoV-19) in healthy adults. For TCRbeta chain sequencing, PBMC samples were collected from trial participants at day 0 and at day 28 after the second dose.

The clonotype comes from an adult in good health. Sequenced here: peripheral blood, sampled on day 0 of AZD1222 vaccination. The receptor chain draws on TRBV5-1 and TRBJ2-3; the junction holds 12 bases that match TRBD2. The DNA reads TGCGCCAGCAGCGCCCCGACTAGCGGGGGTGGGGATACGCAGTATTTT. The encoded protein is CASSAPTSGGGDTQYF.